This is a list of T cell receptor beta chains from one sample in a study of blood T cell repertoires in COVID-19. Sequenced by immunoSEQ multiplex PCR; TCRdb stores in-frame clones only, minus some. There are approximately 72,000 clones in the sample; around nine tenths occur only once, and around 13% lies in the top ten. Sequencing used peripheral blood. These receptors were obtained from a woman aged 55-75 years with acute or convalescent COVID-19. The CDR3 runs from the conserved cysteine through the conserved F or W. D genes are given only for firm matches. Clone size is given for some rows only: seen once, a few or many times, or a class if the clone is expanded.

j_call: TRBJ2-7
v_call: TRBV6-6
clone_size: once
d_call: .
cdr3_aa: CASSYTGYEQYF
cdr3_nt: TGTGCCAGCAGTTACACCGGTTACGAGCAGTACTTC

j_call: TRBJ1-2
v_call: TRBV5-1
clone_size: once
d_call: .
cdr3_aa: CASSFEDSYGYTF
cdr3_nt: TGCGCCAGCAGCTTCGAGGACAGCTATGGCTACACCTTC

j_call: TRBJ1-1
v_call: TRBV29-1
clone_size: .
d_call: .
cdr3_aa: CSARLIGSANTEAFF
cdr3_nt: TGCAGCGCCAGATTAATTGGCAGTGCGAACACTGAAGCTTTCTTT

j_call: TRBJ2-3
v_call: TRBV28
clone_size: .
d_call: .
cdr3_aa: CASPPDTQYF
cdr3_nt: TGTGCCAGCCCCCCGGATACGCAGTATTTT

j_call: TRBJ1-2
v_call: TRBV11-2
clone_size: once
d_call: .
cdr3_aa: CASSLDGQGFYGYTF
cdr3_nt: TGTGCCAGCAGCTTAGATGGGCAGGGCTTCTATGGCTACACCTTC

j_call: TRBJ1-1
v_call: TRBV10-3
clone_size: few
d_call: .
cdr3_aa: CATTRAGQNTEAFF
cdr3_nt: TGTGCCACAACCCGTGCAGGCCAGAACACTGAAGCTTTCTTT

j_call: TRBJ2-1
v_call: TRBV6-6
clone_size: few
d_call: .
cdr3_aa: CATEFASRGAGYEQFF
cdr3_nt: TGTGCCACCGAGTTCGCGTCGCGGGGCGCGGGGTATGAGCAGTTCTTC

j_call: TRBJ2-2
v_call: TRBV27
clone_size: .
d_call: TRBD1
cdr3_aa: CASGDRGQTGELFF
cdr3_nt: TGTGCCAGCGGGGACAGGGGGCAAACCGGGGAGCTGTTTTTT

j_call: TRBJ1-6
v_call: TRBV2
clone_size: .
d_call: .
cdr3_aa: CASSEPPGRGRSYNSPLHF
cdr3_nt: TGTGCCAGCAGTGAACCACCCGGGAGGGGGAGGTCCTATAATTCACCCCTCCACTTT

j_call: TRBJ1-6
v_call: TRBV5-6
clone_size: .
d_call: .
cdr3_aa: CASSLFTGSASPLHF
cdr3_nt: TGTGCCAGCAGCTTGTTTACGGGATCGGCTTCACCCCTCCACTTT

j_call: TRBJ1-4
v_call: TRBV14
clone_size: .
d_call: .
cdr3_aa: CASSQVDGGELFF
cdr3_nt: TGTGCCAGCAGCCAAGTAGACGGTGGAGAACTGTTTTTT

j_call: TRBJ1-2
v_call: TRBV6-5
clone_size: .
d_call: .
cdr3_aa: CASRPGQTYYGYTF
cdr3_nt: TGTGCCAGCAGACCCGGACAGACCTACTATGGCTACACCTTC

j_call: TRBJ2-2
v_call: TRBV29-1
clone_size: once
d_call: .
cdr3_aa: CSVDEGGSGELFF
cdr3_nt: TGCAGCGTTGACGAGGGGGGGAGCGGGGAGCTGTTTTTT

j_call: TRBJ1-2
v_call: TRBV27
clone_size: .
d_call: TRBD1
cdr3_aa: CASRKTGTNYGYTF
cdr3_nt: TGTGCCAGCAGAAAGACAGGGACTAACTATGGCTACACCTTC

j_call: TRBJ1-2
v_call: TRBV4-1
clone_size: .
d_call: TRBD1
cdr3_aa: CASSQAGQGAYGYTF
cdr3_nt: TGCGCCAGCAGCCAAGCGGGACAGGGCGCCTATGGCTACACCTTC

j_call: TRBJ1-1
v_call: TRBV28
clone_size: .
d_call: TRBD1
cdr3_aa: CASSLGTGGTEAFF
cdr3_nt: TGTGCCAGCAGTTTGGGGACAGGAGGCACTGAAGCTTTCTTT

j_call: TRBJ2-3
v_call: TRBV9
clone_size: .
d_call: TRBD2
cdr3_aa: CASSVESGGADTQYF
cdr3_nt: TGTGCCAGCAGCGTAGAGTCGGGGGGGGCAGATACGCAGTATTTT

j_call: TRBJ2-5
v_call: TRBV4-1
clone_size: .
d_call: TRBD2
cdr3_aa: CASSQVTSGGSQETQYF
cdr3_nt: TGCGCCAGCAGCCAAGTGACTAGCGGGGGGAGCCAAGAGACCCAGTACTTC

j_call: TRBJ2-7
v_call: TRBV20-1
clone_size: .
d_call: TRBD1
cdr3_aa: CSASPKPGQGNEQYF
cdr3_nt: TGCAGTGCTAGTCCAAAACCGGGACAGGGTAACGAGCAGTACTTC

j_call: TRBJ1-2
v_call: TRBV5-4
clone_size: .
d_call: .
cdr3_aa: CASSLMFPRQGGNGYTF
cdr3_nt: TGTGCCAGTAGCTTGATGTTTCCTAGGCAGGGCGGGAATGGCTACACCTTC

j_call: TRBJ2-5
v_call: TRBV30
clone_size: .
d_call: TRBD2
cdr3_aa: CACHHSGGRETQYF
cdr3_nt: TGTGCCTGCCACCACTCGGGGGGGCGGGAGACCCAGTACTTC

j_call: TRBJ2-7
v_call: TRBV27
clone_size: .
d_call: TRBD2
cdr3_aa: CATRRAGSSYEQYF
cdr3_nt: TGTGCCACCCGCCGAGCGGGGAGCTCCTACGAGCAGTACTTC

j_call: TRBJ1-1
v_call: TRBV19
clone_size: .
d_call: TRBD1
cdr3_aa: CASSPTGQATNTEAFF
cdr3_nt: TGTGCCAGTAGTCCGACCGGACAGGCGACGAACACTGAAGCTTTCTTT

j_call: TRBJ2-7
v_call: TRBV27
clone_size: .
d_call: .
cdr3_aa: CASSLSWQNSYEQYF
cdr3_nt: TGTGCCAGCAGTTTATCGTGGCAGAACTCCTACGAGCAGTACTTC

j_call: TRBJ1-6
v_call: TRBV6-6
clone_size: .
d_call: .
cdr3_aa: CASRDSNDNSPLHF
cdr3_nt: TGTGCCAGCAGGGACAGTAACGACAATTCACCCCTCCACTTT

j_call: TRBJ1-3
v_call: TRBV6-5
clone_size: .
d_call: .
cdr3_aa: CASSYGRDSGNTIYF
cdr3_nt: TGTGCCAGCAGTTACGGGAGGGACTCTGGAAACACCATATATTTT

j_call: TRBJ2-3
v_call: TRBV5-6
clone_size: once
d_call: .
cdr3_aa: CASSSLGRYTDTQYF
cdr3_nt: TGTGCCAGCAGCTCGCTCGGGAGATACACAGATACGCAGTATTTT

j_call: TRBJ1-2
v_call: TRBV6-1
clone_size: .
d_call: .
cdr3_aa: CASSDLGVGYTF
cdr3_nt: TGTGCCAGCAGTGATCTCGGGGTTGGCTACACCTTC

j_call: TRBJ2-6
v_call: TRBV7-9
clone_size: .
d_call: .
cdr3_aa: CASSSGLSGANVLTF
cdr3_nt: TGTGCCAGCAGCTCAGGACTTTCTGGGGCCAACGTCCTGACTTTC

j_call: TRBJ2-7
v_call: TRBV3-1/TRBV3-2
clone_size: .
d_call: .
cdr3_aa: CASSQGPYEQYF
cdr3_nt: TGTGCCAGCAGCCAAGGGCCCTACGAGCAGTACTTC

j_call: TRBJ2-6
v_call: TRBV18
clone_size: .
d_call: .
cdr3_aa: CASSKAGATSGANVLTF
cdr3_nt: TGTGCCAGCTCAAAAGCAGGGGCGACGTCTGGGGCCAACGTCCTGACTTTC

j_call: TRBJ1-6
v_call: TRBV7-8
clone_size: .
d_call: TRBD1
cdr3_aa: CASSASGTGTSPLHF
cdr3_nt: TGTGCCAGCAGCGCTTCCGGGACAGGGACTTCACCCCTCCACTTT